Presented here are 16 T cell receptor beta chains from one specimen sequenced in a study of T cell repertoires in cytomegalovirus infection. A single record per CDR3 protein comes from TCRdb applying MiXCR to the reads. The sample contains hundreds of thousands of distinct CDR3 sequences, less than 25% of which appear only once. Source material: CD8+ T cells from PBMCs. The receptors come from a human donor in good health (CMV status not recorded). Some clones in this sample may be carry-over from other donors' samples.

This clonotype has at least ten counts. The chain uses TRBV12-5 and TRBJ2-5; TRBD1 matches 8 bases. Germline V CDR1 and CDR2: LGHNT, FRNRAP. The J segment lost 5 bases and the V segment lost 6 bases, leaving 5 bases of the junction unmatched. The CDR3 covers 13 residues. CDR3 loop: CASGQTGVETQYF. CDR3 nucleotide sequence: TGTGCTAGTGGCCAGACAGGGGTTGAGACCCAGTACTTC.

The gene calls are TRBV29-1 and TRBJ2-7; D may match TRBD1 or TRBD2 (5 bases each). V gave up 6 bases and J gave up 5 bases, with 14 bases separating them. The CDR3 runs 12 residues. Germline V gene sequence: CDR1 SQVTM, CDR2 ANQGSEA. CDR3 DNA sequence: TGCAGCGTGGGTGGGGGTTTGAACGAGCAGTACTTC. Translating it yields CSVGGGLNEQYF.

The table lists this clonotype with many counts. V is TRBV7-9 and J is TRBJ1-2; D perhaps matches TRBD1 (6 bases). Germline loops: CDR1 SEHNR, CDR2 FQNEAQ (reference sequence). V was trimmed by 5 bases and J by 10 bases, leaving 11 bases between them. CDR3 length: 11 amino acids. CDR3 protein: CASSVDRSYTF. The CDR3 DNA reads TGTGCCAGCAGCGTTGACAGGTCCTACACCTTC.

The V gene is TRBV19, the J gene TRBJ2-1, with D hard to call. The CDR3 covers 14 residues. The germline V and J ends were trimmed by 3 bases and 9 bases, with 15 bases remaining between them. From germline, CDR1 is LNHDA and CDR2 SQIVND (reference sequence). In nucleotides, the CDR3 is TGTGCCAGTAGTATCAACGACTGGGTTGCTGAGCAGTTCTTC. This encodes CASSINDWVAEQFF.

V gene TRBV25-1 combines with J gene TRBJ2-1; 8 bases line up with TRBD1. This CDR3 has 15 amino acids. Per germline, CDR1 MGHDK and CDR2 SYGVNS. Unmatched junction bases numbered 15, after V lost 7 bases and J lost 10 bases. CDR3 residues: CASTPNGGQGLEQFF. The CDR3 nucleotides are TGTGCCAGCACTCCGAATGGTGGACAGGGACTCGAGCAGTTCTTC.

This clonotype appeared a single time. The rearrangement uses TRBV6-2 or TRBV6-3 and TRBJ2-7; D is uncertain. Germline V gives CDR1 MNHEY, CDR2 SVGEGT. This CDR3 has 14 residues. The V gene lost 5 bases and the J gene lost 3 bases, with 14 bases spanning the gap. The CDR3 region is CASSETDIIYEQYV. CDR3 sequence (DNA): TGTGCCAGCAGTGAAACCGACATTATCTACGAGCAGTACGTC.

Of note for this clonotype: This sequence may be a read error, since a much larger clone differs from it by one base. V usage is TRBV7-3 and J usage is TRBJ2-2; D might be TRBD2 (5 bases). V dropped 7 bases and J dropped 8 bases, with 11 bases sitting between them. The CDR3 length is 12 residues. CDR1 is SGHTA, CDR2 FQGTGA, per germline. The CDR3 DNA is TGTGCCAGCATCCCAACGGGGGGGGAGCTGTTTTTT. This gives the protein CASIPTGGELFF.

This chain links TRBV6-5 with TRBJ1-1, with unresolved D. Germline values: CDR1 MNHEY, CDR2 SVGAGI. The CDR3 is made up of 13 amino acids. V dropped 10 bases and J dropped 4 bases, with 16 bases sitting between them. CDR3: CANSLGGLTEAFF. The CDR3 nucleotides read TGTGCCAACAGCCTTGGAGGGCTCACTGAAGCTTTCTTT.

In this sample, this clonotype turned up a few times. The genes are TRBV12-3 or TRBV12-4 and TRBJ2-1, with unresolved D. This CDR3 has 13 amino acids. V was pared by 8 bases and J by 5 bases, with 13 bases between. The CDR3 DNA reads as TGTGCCAGCCGGGCCCTTGGGAACAATGAGCAGTTCTTC. Translated: CASRALGNNEQFF.

This clonotype was observed a few times. The rearrangement links TRBV13 to TRBJ2-7; 9 positions match TRBD1. J lost 2 bases, V lost 4 bases, and 6 bases had no gene match. This CDR3 region has 15 residues. Germline-derived CDR1 and CDR2 are PRHDT and FYEKMQ (reference sequence). The CDR3: CASSYSGTGTYEQYF. The CDR3 DNA reads as TGTGCCAGCAGCTACTCCGGGACAGGGACCTACGAGCAGTACTTC.

This clonotype was seen many times. The rearrangement links TRBV12-3 or TRBV12-4 to TRBJ2-3; 11 positions agree with TRBD2. The CDR3 has 14 amino acids. After removal of 7 bases from V and 4 bases from J, the junction contained 4 bases not matched to a gene. The CDR3 protein is CASIFSGGADTQYF. In DNA, the CDR3 is TGTGCCAGCATTTTTAGCGGGGGGGCAGATACGCAGTATTTT.

The genes are TRBV19 and TRBJ1-5; D possibly corresponds to TRBD1 (6 bases). V lost 10 bases, J lost 3 bases, and 13 bases lay in between. CDR1 and CDR2 from the germline V gene are LNHDA and SQIVND (reference sequence). The CDR3 totals 13 residues. The CDR3 region is CANSTGLNQPQHF. The DNA for the CDR3 is TGTGCCAATAGCACAGGGCTCAATCAGCCCCAGCATTTT.

Concerning this clonotype itself: An end of the junction differs from the germline gene, which may be a read error. The chain is built from TRBV5-1 and TRBJ2-7, with 9 bases aligning to TRBD2. The CDR3 runs to 15 residues. Per germline, CDR1 SGHRS and CDR2 YFSETQ. The CDR3 is CASSRRLAEFYEQCF. DNA for the CDR3: TGCGCCAGCAGCAGAAGACTAGCGGAATTTTACGAGCAGTGCTTC.

This clonotype was counted only a few times. The rearrangement joins TRBV28 to TRBJ2-2; 8 bases are shared with TRBD1. The germline CDR1 and CDR2 sequences are MDHEN and SYDVKM. The J segment lost 3 bases and the V segment lost 6 bases, leaving 18 bases of the junction unmatched. The CDR3 has 19 residues. The CDR3 loop is CASRSLSWSTGEDTGELFF. CDR3 coding DNA: TGTGCCAGCAGATCTCTCTCCTGGTCGACAGGGGAGGACACCGGGGAGCTGTTTTTT.

Regarding this clonotype: One junction end disagrees with the germline gene, perhaps due to a read error. The chain is built from TRBV7-4 and TRBJ2-7; D gene uncertain. This CDR3 region has 13 residues. Germline-derived CDR1 and CDR2 are SGHVT and SQSDAQ. This chain's CDR3 is CASSLPSSYKQYF. Written as DNA, the CDR3 is TGTGCCAGCAGCTTACCCAGCTCCTACAAGCAGTACTTC.

This clonotype was counted between two and nine times. The rearrangement joins TRBV20-1 to TRBJ2-3, with 14 bases fitting TRBD2. The CDR3 spans 15 residues. CDR1 and CDR2 (germline): DFQATT, SNEGSKA (reference sequence). V was pared by 6 bases and J by 2 bases, with 4 bases of the junction left unmatched. CDR3 loop: CSAQGLAGVTDTQYF. The CDR3 coding sequence is TGCAGTGCCCAGGGACTAGCGGGGGTCACAGATACGCAGTATTTT.